Shown below are 12 T cell receptor beta chains from a single sample sequenced in a study of blood T cell repertoires in COVID-19 (dated by TCRdb to the early 2020s). The library was prepared using the immunoSEQ multiplex PCR assay. TCRdb took this table from immuneACCESS and kept in-frame rearrangements with V and J called. Such tables lack part of the clones; where checked against another copy, unresolved V genes explain under half of the gap, and the rest is unexplained. This sample is represented by some 68,000 clones; about nine tenths of them were singletons. In total, the top ten clones hold 0.4% to 0.55% of the sample. The sample consisted of peripheral blood. The origin of the receptors is a man aged 45-65 years with COVID-19, enrolled during active disease.

V usage is TRBV28 and J usage is TRBJ2-5; 9 bases are shared with TRBD2. J was trimmed by 5 bases and V by 1 base; bases with no gene match: 8. CDR3 length: 16 residues. From germline, CDR1 is MDHEN and CDR2 SYDVKM. The CDR3 loop reads CASSLLSGRSRETQYF. CDR3 bases: TGTGCCAGCAGTTTATTAAGCGGGAGGTCCCGGGAGACCCAGTACTTC. Supplemented by reference TRBV28 and TRBJ2-5, the full variable domain reads DVKVTQSSRYLVKRTGEKVFLECVQDMDHENMFWYRQDPGLGLRLIYFSYDVKMKEKGDIPEGYSVSREKKERFSLILESASTNQTSMYLCASSLLSGRSRETQYFGPGTRLLVL.

The chain links TRBV14 to TRBJ2-5; TRBD1 agrees at 7 bases. Unmatched junction bases numbered 12, after V lost 1 base and J lost 1 base. The CDR3 has 18 residues. Germline lookup yields CDR1 SGHDN and CDR2 FVKESK. This CDR3 is CASSQGLIVGTAQETQYF. CDR3 nucleotide sequence: TGTGCCAGCAGCCAAGGCCTCATAGTTGGGACAGCCCAAGAGACCCAGTACTTC. The variable domain in full, with the rest retrieved from reference TRBV14 and TRBJ2-5, is EAGVTQFPSHSVIEKGQTVTLRCDPISGHDNLYWYRRVMGKEIKFLLHFVKESKQDESGMPNNRFLAERTGGTYSTLKVQPAELEDSGVYFCASSQGLIVGTAQETQYFGPGTRLLVL.

This chain links TRBV2 with TRBJ2-7; perhaps TRBD2 as D (6 bases). Trimming took off 9 bases at V and 2 bases at J, with 17 bases between the two ends. The germline V gene has CDR1 SNHLY and CDR2 FYNNEI. CDR3 size: 14 residues. DNA for the CDR3: TGTGCCAGTCCCGGTTCGGCGGGGCCCTACGAGCAGTACTTC. It specifies CASPGSAGPYEQYF.

This chain connects TRBV5-1 to TRBJ1-2, with D unclear. The germline CDR1 and CDR2 sequences are SGHRS and YFSETQ. The germline V and J ends were trimmed by 5 bases and 2 bases, with 22 bases remaining between them. The CDR3 has 17 amino acids. The CDR3 sequence: CASSSGRARLLNYGYTF. The CDR3 nucleotides read TGCGCCAGCAGTTCTGGGAGGGCCAGGCTACTAAACTATGGCTACACCTTC.

The chain recombines TRBV7-2 with TRBJ2-5; TRBD1 agrees at 10 bases. Germline loops: CDR1 SGHTA, CDR2 FQGNSA. The CDR3 sequence is 15 residues long. The trim removed 6 bases at V and 4 bases at J, leaving 8 bases unmatched. The CDR3 loop reads CASRLGQGSVETQYF. DNA for the CDR3: TGTGCCAGCAGGCTGGGACAGGGGTCGGTAGAGACCCAGTACTTC.

V gene TRBV5-1 combines with J gene TRBJ2-1, with D possibly TRBD1 on 7 matching bases. From germline, CDR1 is SGHRS and CDR2 YFSETQ. CDR3 length: 15 residues. V lost 4 bases to trimming and J lost 8 bases, with 19 bases between them. CDR3 amino acids: CASSVLRGVNDEQFF. Written as DNA, the CDR3 is TGCGCCAGCAGCGTGCTCAGGGGGGTTAACGATGAGCAGTTCTTC.

This clone was recorded once. The chain joins TRBV5-4 to TRBJ2-1; tentatively, D is TRBD2 (5 bases). Germline V gives CDR1 SGHNT, CDR2 YYREEE (reference sequence). V lost 7 bases and J 10 bases, leaving 12 bases between the germline ends. The CDR3 has 11 amino acids. The CDR3 DNA sequence: TGTGCCAGCCTAAATCGAGGGGAGCAGTTCTTC. It is translated as CASLNRGEQFF.

V is TRBV7-6 and J is TRBJ1-2; 9 nucleotides line up with TRBD1. The CDR3 is 15 amino acids. Germline-derived CDR1 and CDR2 are SGHVS and FNYEAQ. Losses at the gene ends were 5 bases for V and 2 bases for J; bases not matched to a gene: 6. The CDR3 nucleotides read TGTGCCAGCAGCCTAGGGGGACAGGGAAACTATGGCTACACCTTC. Residues: CASSLGGQGNYGYTF.

This clone was picked up a small number of times. The V and J genes are TRBV6-1 and TRBJ1-6; 7 bases map to TRBD1. The germline gives CDR1 MNHNS, CDR2 SASEGT. After removal of 2 bases from V and 5 bases from J, the junction contained 9 bases not matched to a gene. The CDR3 consists of 17 residues. Written as DNA, the CDR3 is TGTGCCAGCAGTGAAATCCCCCCGACAGGGAATAATTCACCCCTCCACTTT. As protein: CASSEIPPTGNNSPLHF.

In nucleotides, the CDR3 is TGTGCCAGCAGCTCGAGGTCTGGAAACACCATATATTTT. This sequence encodes CASSSRSGNTIYF. This chain joins TRBV7-2 and TRBJ1-3; D remains ambiguous. The CDR3 covers 13 residues. Germline V gene data show CDR1 as SGHTA and CDR2 as FQGNSA. Trimming pared 4 bases from V and 1 base from J, leaving 5 bases between.

The chain employs TRBV5-1 and TRBJ2-5; 10 nucleotides agree with TRBD1. This CDR3 is built from 15 residues. Germline V gene sequence: CDR1 SGHRS, CDR2 YFSETQ. The V gene end was trimmed by 6 bases and the J gene end by 4 bases; junction bases not matched to a gene: 9. This CDR3 reads CASTQTGGMRETQYF. The CDR3 DNA sequence: TGCGCCAGCACCCAGACAGGGGGCATGCGAGAGACCCAGTACTTC.

This clone was observed a single time. The chain joins TRBV5-4 to TRBJ2-7; 11 nucleotides match TRBD1. The CDR3 has 15 residues. The trim removed 3 bases at V and 7 bases at J, leaving 9 bases unmatched. Germline V gene sequence: CDR1 SGHNT, CDR2 YYREEE (reference sequence). The CDR3 region is CASSSRTGGLGEQYF. DNA of the CDR3: TGTGCCAGCAGCTCGCGGACAGGGGGCCTCGGGGAGCAGTACTTC.